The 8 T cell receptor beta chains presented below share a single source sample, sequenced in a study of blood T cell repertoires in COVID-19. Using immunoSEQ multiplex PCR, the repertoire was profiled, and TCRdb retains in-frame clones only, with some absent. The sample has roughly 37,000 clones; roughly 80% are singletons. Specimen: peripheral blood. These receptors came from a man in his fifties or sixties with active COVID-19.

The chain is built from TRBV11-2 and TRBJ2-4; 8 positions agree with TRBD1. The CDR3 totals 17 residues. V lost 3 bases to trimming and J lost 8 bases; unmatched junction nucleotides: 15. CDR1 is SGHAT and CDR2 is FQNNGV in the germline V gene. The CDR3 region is CASSFRGQGSARDIQYF. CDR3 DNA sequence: TGTGCCAGCAGCTTCCGAGGACAGGGTTCCGCTAGGGACATTCAGTACTTC.

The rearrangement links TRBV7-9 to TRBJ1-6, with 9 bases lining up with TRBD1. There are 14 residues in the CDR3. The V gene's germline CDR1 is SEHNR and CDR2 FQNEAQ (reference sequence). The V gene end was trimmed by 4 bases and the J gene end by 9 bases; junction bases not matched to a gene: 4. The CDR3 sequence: CASSSGQGSSPLHF. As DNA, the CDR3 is TGTGCCAGCAGCTCCGGACAGGGGAGTTCACCCCTCCACTTT.

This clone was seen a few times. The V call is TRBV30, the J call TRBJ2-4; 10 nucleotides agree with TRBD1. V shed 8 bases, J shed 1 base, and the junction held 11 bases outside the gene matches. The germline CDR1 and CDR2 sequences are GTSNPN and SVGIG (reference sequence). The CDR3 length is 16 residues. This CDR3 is CAHRDRGGGAKNIQYF. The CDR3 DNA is TGTGCCCACCGGGACAGGGGCGGTGGGGCCAAAAACATTCAGTACTTC.

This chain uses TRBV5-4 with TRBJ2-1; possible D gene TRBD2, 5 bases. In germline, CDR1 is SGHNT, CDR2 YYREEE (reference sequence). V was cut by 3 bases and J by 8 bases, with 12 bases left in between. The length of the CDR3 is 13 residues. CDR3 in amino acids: CASSSREEHEQFF. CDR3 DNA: TGTGCCAGCAGCTCCCGGGAAGAGCATGAGCAGTTCTTC.

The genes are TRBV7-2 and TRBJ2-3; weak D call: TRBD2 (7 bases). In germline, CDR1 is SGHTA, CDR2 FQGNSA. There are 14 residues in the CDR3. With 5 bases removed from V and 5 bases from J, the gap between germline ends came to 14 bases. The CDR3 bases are TGTGCCAGCAGCCTCGAGGGGGGGGTAGATACGCAGTATTTT. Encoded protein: CASSLEGGVDTQYF.

CDR3 nucleotides: TGTGCCAGCAGCCCTGGACAGGGCCCGGGCGGGGAGCTGTTTTTT. Its translation: CASSPGQGPGGELFF. The rearrangement uses TRBV7-2 and TRBJ2-2; 8 bases are shared with TRBD1. CDR1 SGHTA and CDR2 FQGNSA come from the germline V gene. The junction had 9 bases not matched to a gene; V was cut back by 5 bases and J by 7 bases. The CDR3 contains 15 residues.

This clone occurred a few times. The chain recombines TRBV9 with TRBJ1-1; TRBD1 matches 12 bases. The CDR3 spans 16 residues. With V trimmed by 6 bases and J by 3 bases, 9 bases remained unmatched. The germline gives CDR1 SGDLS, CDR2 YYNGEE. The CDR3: CASTRGQGAMDTEAFF. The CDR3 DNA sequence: TGTGCCAGCACGAGGGGACAGGGGGCCATGGACACTGAAGCTTTCTTT.

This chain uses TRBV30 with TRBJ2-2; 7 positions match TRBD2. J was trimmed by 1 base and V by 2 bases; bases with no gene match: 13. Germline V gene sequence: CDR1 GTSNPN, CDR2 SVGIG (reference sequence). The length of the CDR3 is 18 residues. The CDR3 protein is CAWSQNYGRPENTGELFF. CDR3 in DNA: TGTGCCTGGAGTCAAAACTACGGGAGGCCCGAGAACACCGGGGAGCTGTTTTTT.